Sequencing of this T cell receptor beta chain was carried out in a study of blood T cell repertoires in COVID-19 (dated by TCRdb to 2019 to 2021). For the wider study: Samples from collaborators originated in the United States, Italy and Spain and spanned both the acute and convalescent phases of COVID-19. The prospective study material was composed of cDNA or gDNA derived from T cells, B-cell-depleted T cells, or PBMCs. The dataset comprised deeply sampled blood TCRbeta repertoires from subjects exposed to, actively infected with, or recovered from COVID-19. The repertoires were released in a freely available public database intended as a resource for research on the immune response to SARS-CoV-2. The samples were drawn from two sources: the first 160 participants of the ongoing ImmuneRACE study, and 1,200 or so subjects contributed by 6 global collaborators. A de-identified subject ID, COVID-19 status, age in years and sex were almost always included in the sample metadata. HLA class I and class II types, where available, came from metadata supplied by the sample provider rather than from assay-based typing.

Overall study results and their limits: The amount of clinical and demographic metadata varied by source and participant and was provided uncurated.

In Seattle, one collaborating source enrolled patients while the infection was active and tracked those patients longitudinally over the course of disease. Each collaborating institution followed its own protocols to collect whole blood in K2EDTA tubes. Collaborator samples were shipped for TCRbeta analysis as frozen whole blood, isolated PBMCs, or DNA extracted from either sample type. The CDR3 goes from the cysteine to the phenylalanine over 16 residues. Only the CDR3 DNA is retained, 48 bases long and in frame from the first base. Via the germline V gene, CDR1 is SNHLY and CDR2 FYNNEI. The V end gives up 5 bases and the J end 2 bases, leaving 7 bases in the junction not matched to a gene. This clone was recorded only once. Its antigen is still unknown. There are no base qualities to consult, and no much larger clone falls within one base. The immunoSEQ Assay, a bias-controlled multiplex PCR, was used to amplify TCRbeta CDR3 regions from genomic DNA. From the authors' description of their analysis: The number of nucleated cells in each sample was estimated by amplification of reference gene primers within the assay. To quantify the absolute abundance of each unique TCRbeta CDR3 rearrangement, sequence reads were collapsed and filtered. For each sample, productive Simpson clonality was calculated by taking the square root of Simpson's diversity index across productive rearrangements. TCRdb's version of the immuneACCESS table is confined to in-frame rearrangements and falls short of the full clone set. An unresolved V gene accounts for under half of the shortfall where checked; the remainder is of unknown origin. V, J and clone size were drawn from that table, and D and trimming were deduced from the DNA. The sample data list 400,000 to 450,000 clones, and around 89% of these were observed just once. Together, the top ten hold roughly 1.6% of the sample.

Sequencing was done on a sample of peripheral blood. The chain links TRBV2 with TRBJ2-3, with 10 bases in between that match TRBD2. The sequence came from a middle-aged woman with COVID-19, enrolled during active disease. The nucleotides read TGTGCCAGCAGTCAACCTAGCGGGGGTCTCACAGATACGCAGTATTTT. Its protein product is CASSQPSGGLTDTQYF.